The sequence of this T cell receptor (beta chain) was determined in a study of vaccination and CD4 T cells after COVID-19. General study results and limits: Reactive clone data from convalescent patients indicated a median of roughly 86% appearing only post-vaccination.

Stated treatment: roughly 10-day PBMC culture with coronavirus spike peptide pools or control peptides (ViraFEST assay). CD4+ T cells that came from the unexposed donor were collected before the COVID-19 pandemic (2011-2018). IL-2 (around 10 IU/ml) and peptide pools (about 9.4 ug/ml) were added to cultures of a few million PBMCs per well. A note on this clonotype: What it binds is not known.

Researchers used the Oncomine TCR Beta short-read assay to sequence DNA from cultured CD4+ T cells. Genomic DNA was taken out of cultured CD4+ T cells by extraction. From the PCR reads, TCRdb called clonotypes with MiXCR, one entry per CDR3 protein. The data contain about 5,700 distinct CDR3 sequences, 27% of them singletons. From germline, CDR1 is SGHTA and CDR2 FQGTGA. The CDR3 extends over 14 amino acids. Trimming shortened V by 1 base and J by 5 bases, and 10 bases separated the two germline ends. Sequenced sample: CD4+ T cells from blood, cultured in vitro. The sequence was collected from a human donor in good health. The V and J genes are TRBV7-3 and TRBJ2-3; D tentatively fits TRBD1 or TRBD2 (7 bases each). The DNA for the CDR3 is TGTGCCAGCAGCTTAAGCAGGGGGGGAGATACGCAGTATTTT. Protein: CASSLSRGGDTQYF. The whole variable domain, remainder taken from reference TRBV7-3 and TRBJ2-3, is GAGVSQTPSNKVTEKGKYVELRCDPISGHTALYWYRQSLGQGPEFLIYFQGTGAADDSGLPNDRFFAVRPEGSVSTLKIQRTERGDSAVYLCASSLSRGGDTQYFGPGTRLTVL.